A single sample is the source of the 2 T cell receptor beta chains below, sequenced in a study of T cell responses to AZD1222 COVID-19 vaccine. The method was immunoSEQ multiplex PCR; TCRdb's version includes in-frame clones alone and lacks a portion of them. The sample gives 250,000 to 300,000 clones, 90% to 95% of which show up once; roughly 0.5% is in the top ten. Here the sequenced sample was peripheral blood, taken 28 days after the second AZD1222 dose. The receptor set was obtained from an adult who received the AZD1222 COVID-19 vaccine.

V is TRBV4-3 and J is TRBJ2-1; TRBD1 or TRBD2 may be the D gene (5 bases each). The germline V gene has CDR1 LGHNA and CDR2 YSLEER. Trimming took 3 bases from V and 9 from J, leaving 18 bases between them. This CDR3 is 15 amino acids long. CDR3 bases: TGCGCCAGCAGCCAGGGGACCTTGGGCTGGGGTGAGCAGTTCTTC. This gives the protein CASSQGTLGWGEQFF.

The chain employs TRBV5-1 and TRBJ1-4; a possible D gene is TRBD1 (6 bases). The CDR3 is 13 residues long. CDR1 is SGHRS and CDR2 is YFSETQ in the germline V gene. Trimming cost V 1 base and J 6 bases, with 7 bases left between them. CDR3 in amino acids: CASSLRQDEKLFF. The CDR3, as DNA: TGCGCCAGCAGCTTGAGACAGGATGAAAAACTGTTTTTT.